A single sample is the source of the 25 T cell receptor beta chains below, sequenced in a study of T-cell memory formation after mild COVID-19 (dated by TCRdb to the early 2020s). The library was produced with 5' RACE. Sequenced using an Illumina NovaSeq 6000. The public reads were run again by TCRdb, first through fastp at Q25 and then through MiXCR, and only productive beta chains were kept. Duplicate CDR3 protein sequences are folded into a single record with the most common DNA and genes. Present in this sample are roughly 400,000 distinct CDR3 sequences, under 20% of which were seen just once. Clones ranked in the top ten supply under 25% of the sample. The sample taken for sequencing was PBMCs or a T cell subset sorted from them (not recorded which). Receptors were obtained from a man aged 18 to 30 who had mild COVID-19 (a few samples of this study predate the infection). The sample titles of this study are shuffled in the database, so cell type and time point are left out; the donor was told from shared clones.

This chain's CDR3 is CSAPRDPYPNEQFF. The CDR3 DNA reads TGCAGTGCCCCACGGGACCCGTACCCCAATGAGCAGTTCTTC. This chain uses TRBV20-1 with TRBJ2-1; D tentatively fits TRBD1 or TRBD2 (5 bases each). V shed 6 bases and J shed 6 bases, with 18 bases lying between them. Germline values: CDR1 DFQATT, CDR2 SNEGSKA (reference sequence). There are 14 residues in the CDR3.

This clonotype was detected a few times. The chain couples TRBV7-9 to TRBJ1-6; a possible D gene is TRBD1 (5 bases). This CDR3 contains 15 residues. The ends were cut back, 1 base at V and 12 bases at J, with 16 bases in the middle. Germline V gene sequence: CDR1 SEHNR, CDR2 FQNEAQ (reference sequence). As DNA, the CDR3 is TGTGCCAGCAGCTTAGTTGGTGGGGCCCAGGGACCCCTCCACTTT. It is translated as CASSLVGGAQGPLHF. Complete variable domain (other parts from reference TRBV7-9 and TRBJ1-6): DTGVSQNPRHKITKRGQNVTFRCDPISEHNRLYWYRQTLGQGPEFLTYFQNEAQLEKSRLLSDRFSAERPKGSFSTLEIQRTEQGDSAMYLCASSLVGGAQGPLHFGNGTRLTVT.

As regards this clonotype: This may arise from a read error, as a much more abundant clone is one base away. CDR3: CASAPKGYGYTF. CDR3 nucleotide sequence: TGTGCCAGCGCACCCAAAGGCTATGGCTACACCTTC. V and J are TRBV11-2 and TRBJ1-2; no reliable D call. Trimming stripped 8 bases from V and 4 bases from J, with 11 bases between. This CDR3 region has 12 residues. Germline values: CDR1 SGHAT, CDR2 FQNNGV.

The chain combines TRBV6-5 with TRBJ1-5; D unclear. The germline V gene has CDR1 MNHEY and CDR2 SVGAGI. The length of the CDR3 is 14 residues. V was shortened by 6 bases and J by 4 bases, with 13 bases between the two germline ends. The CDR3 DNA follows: TGTGCCAGCAGAAAGCGGGGAATGAATCAGCCCCAGCATTTT. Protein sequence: CASRKRGMNQPQHF.

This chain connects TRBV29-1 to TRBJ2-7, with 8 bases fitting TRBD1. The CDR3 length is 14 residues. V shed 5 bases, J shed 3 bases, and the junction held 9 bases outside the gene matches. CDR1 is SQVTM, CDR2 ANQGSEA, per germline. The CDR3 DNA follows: TGCAGCGTTTTGGACAGGGTTCTGGACTACGAGCAGTACTTC. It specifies CSVLDRVLDYEQYF.

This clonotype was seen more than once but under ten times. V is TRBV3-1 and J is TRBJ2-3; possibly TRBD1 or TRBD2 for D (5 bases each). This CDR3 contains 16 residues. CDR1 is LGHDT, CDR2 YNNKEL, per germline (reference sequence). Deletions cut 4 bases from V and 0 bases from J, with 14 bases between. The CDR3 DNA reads TGTGCCAGCAGCCCTACTAGGGGCTCTAGCACAGATACGCAGTATTTT. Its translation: CASSPTRGSSTDTQYF.

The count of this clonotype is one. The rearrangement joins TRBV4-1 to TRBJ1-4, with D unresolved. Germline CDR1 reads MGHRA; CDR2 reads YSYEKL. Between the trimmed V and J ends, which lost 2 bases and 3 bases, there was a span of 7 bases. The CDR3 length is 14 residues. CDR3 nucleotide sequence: TGCGCCAGCAGCCAATGGTCGGCTAATGAAAAACTGTTTTTT. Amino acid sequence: CASSQWSANEKLFF.

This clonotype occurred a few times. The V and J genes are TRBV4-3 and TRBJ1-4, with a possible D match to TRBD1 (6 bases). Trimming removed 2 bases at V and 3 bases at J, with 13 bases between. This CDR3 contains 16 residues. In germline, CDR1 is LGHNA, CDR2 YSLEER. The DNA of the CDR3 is TGCGCCAGCAGCCAATACCCGGACAGAGCTAATGAAAAACTGTTTTTT. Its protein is CASSQYPDRANEKLFF.

The CDR3 nucleotides are TGTGCCATCAGTGACGGCGGGGGGGAAGATACGCAGTATTTT. Amino acids: CAISDGGGEDTQYF. The chain links TRBV10-3 to TRBJ2-3, with 9 bases identical to TRBD2. J gave up 5 bases and V 3 bases, and 3 bases lay outside the gene matches. The CDR3 runs 14 residues. Germline values: CDR1 ENHRY, CDR2 SYGVKD.

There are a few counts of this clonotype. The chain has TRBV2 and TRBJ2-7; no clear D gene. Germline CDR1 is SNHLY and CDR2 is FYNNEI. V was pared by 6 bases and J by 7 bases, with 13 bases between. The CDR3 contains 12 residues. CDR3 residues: CASSPYLPEQYF. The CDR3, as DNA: TGTGCCAGCAGCCCATATCTACCAGAGCAGTACTTC.

CDR3 sequence reads: CASSPSTGSPYNEQFF. CDR3 nucleotides: TGTGCCAGCAGCCCATCGACAGGTAGTCCCTACAATGAGCAGTTCTTC. V gene TRBV11-3 combines with J gene TRBJ2-1, with D maybe TRBD1 (6 bases). Per germline, CDR1 SGHNT and CDR2 YENEEA. The V gene lost 5 bases and the J gene lost 2 bases, with 16 bases spanning the gap. The CDR3 loop spans 16 amino acids.

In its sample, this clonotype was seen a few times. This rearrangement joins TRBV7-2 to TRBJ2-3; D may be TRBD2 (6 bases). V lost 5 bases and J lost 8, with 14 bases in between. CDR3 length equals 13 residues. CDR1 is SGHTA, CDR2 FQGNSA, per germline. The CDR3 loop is CASSRNEGGTQYF. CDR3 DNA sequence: TGTGCCAGCAGCCGCAATGAGGGAGGTACGCAGTATTTT.

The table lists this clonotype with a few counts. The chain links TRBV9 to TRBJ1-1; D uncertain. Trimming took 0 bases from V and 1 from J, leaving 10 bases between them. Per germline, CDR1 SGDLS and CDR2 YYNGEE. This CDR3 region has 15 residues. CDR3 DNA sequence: TGTGCCAGCAGCGTAGGGGGTCGAACGAACACTGAAGCTTTCTTT. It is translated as CASSVGGRTNTEAFF.

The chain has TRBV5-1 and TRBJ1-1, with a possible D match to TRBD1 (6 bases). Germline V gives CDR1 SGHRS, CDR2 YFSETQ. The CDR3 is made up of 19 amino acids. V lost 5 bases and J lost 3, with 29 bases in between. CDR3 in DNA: TGCGCCAGCAGACACGCCCCGGACAGTCGCCCTTCAGTGCACACTGAAGCTTTCTTT. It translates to CASRHAPDSRPSVHTEAFF.

The CDR3 region is CASGGQSGIETQYF. CDR3 DNA sequence: TGTGCCAGCGGGGGACAGAGCGGTATAGAGACCCAGTACTTC. The genes are TRBV5-6 and TRBJ2-5; 7 positions agree with TRBD1. The CDR3 contains 14 residues. Germline CDR1 SGHDT, CDR2 YYEEEE. V lost 7 bases and J lost 4; bases outside the gene matches: 10. Looking up the rest from reference TRBV5-6 and TRBJ2-5 gives the full variable domain: DAGVTQSPTHLIKTRGQQVTLRCSPKSGHDTVSWYQQALGQGPQFIFQYYEEEERQRGNFPDRFSGHQFPNYSSELNVNALLLGDSALYLCASGGQSGIETQYFGPGTRLLVL.

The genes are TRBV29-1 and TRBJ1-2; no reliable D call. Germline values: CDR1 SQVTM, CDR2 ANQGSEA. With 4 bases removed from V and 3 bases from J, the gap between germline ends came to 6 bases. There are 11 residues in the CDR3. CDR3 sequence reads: CSVGTDYGYTF. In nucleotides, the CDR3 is TGCAGCGTTGGTACCGACTATGGCTACACCTTC. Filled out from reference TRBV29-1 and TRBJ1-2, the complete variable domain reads SAVISQKPSRDICQRGTSLTIQCQVDSQVTMMFWYRQQPGQSLTLIATANQGSEATYESGFVIDKFPISRPNLTFSTLTVSNMSPEDSSIYLCSVGTDYGYTFGSGTRLTVV.

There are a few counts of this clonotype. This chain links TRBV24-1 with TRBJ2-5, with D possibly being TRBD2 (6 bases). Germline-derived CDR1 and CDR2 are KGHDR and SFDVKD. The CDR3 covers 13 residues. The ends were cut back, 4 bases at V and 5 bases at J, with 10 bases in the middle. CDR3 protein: CATSDRTTETQYF. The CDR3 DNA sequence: TGTGCCACCAGTGACAGGACTACGGAGACCCAGTACTTC.

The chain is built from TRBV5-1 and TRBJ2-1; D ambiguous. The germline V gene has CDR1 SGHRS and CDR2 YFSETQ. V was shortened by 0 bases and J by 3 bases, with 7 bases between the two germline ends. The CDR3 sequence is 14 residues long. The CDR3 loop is CASSLDRIYNEQFF. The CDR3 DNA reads TGCGCCAGCAGCTTGGACAGAATCTACAATGAGCAGTTCTTC.

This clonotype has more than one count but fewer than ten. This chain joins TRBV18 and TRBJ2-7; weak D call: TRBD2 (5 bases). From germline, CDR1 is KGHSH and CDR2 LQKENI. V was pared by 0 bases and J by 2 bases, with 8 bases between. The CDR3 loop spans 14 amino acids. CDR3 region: CASSPPGLPYEQYV. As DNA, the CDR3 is TGTGCCAGCTCACCACCAGGACTGCCCTACGAGCAGTACGTC.

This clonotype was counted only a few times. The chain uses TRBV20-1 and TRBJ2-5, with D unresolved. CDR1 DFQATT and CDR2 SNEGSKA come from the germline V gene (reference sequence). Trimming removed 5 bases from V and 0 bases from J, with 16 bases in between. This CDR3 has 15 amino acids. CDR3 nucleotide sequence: TGCAGTGCTGCGCATAGCCCTGGGTACCAAGAGACCCAGTACTTC. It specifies CSAAHSPGYQETQYF.

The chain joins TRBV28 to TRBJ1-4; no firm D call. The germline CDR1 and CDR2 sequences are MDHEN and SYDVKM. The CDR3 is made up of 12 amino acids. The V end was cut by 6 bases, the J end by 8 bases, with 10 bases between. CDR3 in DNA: TGTGCCAGCAGCAACGCATGGGAAAAACTGTTTTTT. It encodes CASSNAWEKLFF.

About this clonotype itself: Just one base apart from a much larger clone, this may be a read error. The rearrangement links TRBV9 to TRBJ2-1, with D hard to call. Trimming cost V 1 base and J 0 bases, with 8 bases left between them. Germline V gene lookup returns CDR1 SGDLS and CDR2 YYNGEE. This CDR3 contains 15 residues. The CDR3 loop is CASSVLGSSYNEQFF. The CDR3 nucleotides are TGTGCCAGCAGCGTATTGGGAAGCTCCTACAATGAGCAGTTCTTC. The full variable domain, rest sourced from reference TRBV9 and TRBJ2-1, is DSGVTQTPKHLITATGQRVTLRCSPRSGDLSVYWYQQSLDQGLQFLIQYYNGEERAKGNILERFSAQQFPDLHSELNLSSLELGDSALYFCASSVLGSSYNEQFFGPGTRLTVL.

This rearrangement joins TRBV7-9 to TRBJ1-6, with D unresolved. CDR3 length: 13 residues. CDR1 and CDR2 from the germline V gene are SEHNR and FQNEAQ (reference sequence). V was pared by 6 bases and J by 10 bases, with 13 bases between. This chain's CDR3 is CASSRTLGSPLHF. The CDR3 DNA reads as TGTGCCAGCAGTCGAACGTTAGGATCACCCCTCCACTTT.

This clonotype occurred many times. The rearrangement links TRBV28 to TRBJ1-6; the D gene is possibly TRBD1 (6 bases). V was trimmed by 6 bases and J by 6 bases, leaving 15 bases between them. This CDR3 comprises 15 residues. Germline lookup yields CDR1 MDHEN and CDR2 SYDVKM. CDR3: CASSPMGALNSPLHF. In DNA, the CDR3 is TGTGCCAGCAGCCCGATGGGGGCGCTTAATTCACCCCTCCACTTT.

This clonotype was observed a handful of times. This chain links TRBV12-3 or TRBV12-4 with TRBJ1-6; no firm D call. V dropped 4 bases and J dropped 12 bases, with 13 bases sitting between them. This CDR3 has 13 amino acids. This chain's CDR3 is CASSSWTTGPLHF. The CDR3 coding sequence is TGTGCCAGCAGTTCCTGGACCACGGGACCCCTCCACTTT.